Detailed here is one TCR beta chain. As yet, its antigen is unknown. The PCR had 60 Vbeta and 13 Jbeta primers. The assay was immunoSEQ multiplex PCR, and TCRdb's table has in-frame clones only and misses some. Its listing shows approximately 50,000 clones. This entry comes from a study of cytomegalovirus exposure and HLA in healthy donors. Study-level information: From donors who were HLA-typed, an early data release held about 85 million unique TCRs. Study-wide results and limits: Differences between HLA loci emerged in a later analysis of TCR association rates, with DRB1 most and HLA-C fewest. A later analysis linked more than 15,000 TCR beta sequences to HLA alleles at 0.05 false discovery rate. Prior analysis indicated that the majority of TCR beta V segments exhibited productivity approximately 87% or approximately 30% of the time.

Germline values: CDR1 SQVTM, CDR2 ANQGSEA. The CDR3 consists of 12 residues. Trimming left V 3 bases short and J 5 bases short, with 10 bases between. The source is a woman aged 35 to 49 in good health and CMV-seronegative. The sample comprised PBMCs. The chain combines TRBV29-1 with TRBJ1-2; D not resolved. The CDR3 DNA sequence: TGCAGCGTTGATGGAGGAGGATATGGCTACACCTTC. The encoded protein is CSVDGGGYGYTF.